The 30 T cell receptor beta chains given below trace back to one sample, sequenced in a study of T cell repertoires in cytomegalovirus infection. TCRdb reprocessed the reads via MiXCR and lists one record per CDR3 protein. The table has about 300,000 distinct CDR3 sequences, roughly 9.3% seen once. The sample comprised PBMCs. The receptors come from a human donor in good health (CMV status not recorded). Some clones in this sample may be carry-over from other donors' samples.

Concerning this clonotype: A much larger clone is a single base away; this may be a read error. The genes are TRBV28 and TRBJ2-2; TRBD1 agrees at 7 bases. V was pared by 1 base and J by 7 bases, with 3 bases of the junction left unmatched. This CDR3 has 14 residues. The V gene's germline CDR1 is MDHEN and CDR2 SYDVKM. The CDR3 spells CASSLFDRDGELFF. CDR3 nucleotides: TGTGCCAGCAGTTTATTTGACAGGGACGGGGAGCTGTTTTTT.

V gene TRBV3-1 combines with J gene TRBJ2-1; 10 bases match TRBD2. The V segment lost 6 bases and the J segment 6 bases; nucleotides outside the gene matches: 8. The CDR3 sequence is 15 residues long. Germline loops: CDR1 LGHDT, CDR2 YNNKEL (reference sequence). CDR3 sequence reads: CASRVAGGMANEQFF. CDR3 DNA: TGTGCCAGCAGGGTAGCGGGGGGTATGGCCAATGAGCAGTTCTTC.

There are many counts of this clonotype. V usage is TRBV2 and J usage is TRBJ1-1; 7 bases are shared with TRBD1. Trimming at V came to 7 bases and at J to 1 base, leaving 3 bases not matched to a gene. Germline values: CDR1 SNHLY, CDR2 FYNNEI. The CDR3 sequence is 13 residues long. CDR3 loop: CASTQGENTEAFF. Written as DNA, the CDR3 is TGTGCCAGCACCCAGGGGGAGAACACTGAAGCTTTCTTT.

In this sample, this clonotype turned up many times. V and J are TRBV12-3 or TRBV12-4 and TRBJ2-7; possibly TRBD2 for D (6 bases). There are 14 residues in the CDR3. Trimming cost V 3 bases and J 6 bases, with 15 bases left between them. In nucleotides, the CDR3 is TGTGCCAGCAGTTTGGGGCCGGGAGAAACCGAGCAGTACTTC. It translates to CASSLGPGETEQYF.

V and J are TRBV6-2 or TRBV6-3 and TRBJ2-2, with 7 bases that match TRBD2. Germline V gene lookup returns CDR1 MNHEY and CDR2 SVGEGT. Losses at the gene ends were 8 bases for V and 4 bases for J; bases not matched to a gene: 13. The CDR3 is 16 residues long. The chain's CDR3 is CASQAGREKSTGELFF. The CDR3 nucleotides are TGTGCCAGCCAAGCAGGGCGGGAGAAGTCCACCGGGGAGCTGTTTTTT.

This clonotype was seen a few times. The V call is TRBV5-4, the J call TRBJ2-5; 7 nucleotides match TRBD1. Germline V CDR1 and CDR2: SGHNT, YYREEE (reference sequence). The CDR3 has 16 residues. Trimming removed 4 bases from V and 4 bases from J; junction bases left unmatched: 13. The CDR3 DNA reads as TGTGCCAGCAGCGAAAGAGGGGGCTCCGCGGGAGAGACCCAGTACTTC. It is translated as CASSERGGSAGETQYF.

This clonotype was recorded at least ten times. CDR3 sequence: CASSLASGYTF. In DNA, the CDR3 is TGTGCCAGCAGTTTAGCGTCTGGCTACACCTTC. The chain uses TRBV12-3 or TRBV12-4 and TRBJ1-2, with D unclear. The CDR3 consists of 11 residues. Between the trimmed V and J ends, which lost 0 bases and 7 bases, there was a span of 3 bases.

The rearrangement joins TRBV7-9 to TRBJ1-5, with 7 bases aligning to TRBD1. CDR1 SEHNR and CDR2 FQNEAQ come from the germline V gene (reference sequence). This CDR3 contains 14 residues. Unmatched junction bases numbered 7, after V lost 5 bases and J lost 6 bases. DNA of the CDR3: TGTGCCAGCAGCCACGAGGGGGCAGGTCAGCCCCAGCATTTT. This encodes CASSHEGAGQPQHF.

This clonotype appeared many times. This chain connects TRBV29-1 to TRBJ1-1; D is possibly TRBD1 (5 bases). The germline V gene has CDR1 SQVTM and CDR2 ANQGSEA. This CDR3 comprises 13 residues. V lost 8 bases to trimming and J lost 4 bases, with 17 bases between them. The CDR3 DNA reads as TGCAGCTCCCGGGATGGAGGGGCCACTGAAGCTTTCTTT. This translates into CSSRDGGATEAFF.

The chain joins TRBV2 to TRBJ1-2; a weak D match, TRBD1 (6 bases). This CDR3 comprises 13 residues. V lost 2 bases to trimming and J lost 7 bases, with 11 bases between them. The germline V gene encodes CDR1 SNHLY and CDR2 FYNNEI. CDR3 protein: CASSESRGGGYTF. CDR3 DNA: TGTGCCAGCAGTGAAAGCAGGGGAGGTGGCTACACCTTC.

This clonotype was recorded at least ten times. J is TRBJ2-3 and V is TRBV28; D might be TRBD1 (5 bases). V was pared by 5 bases and J by 0 bases, with 15 bases between. CDR1 is MDHEN and CDR2 is SYDVKM in the germline V gene. The CDR3 sequence is 16 residues long. CDR3 DNA sequence: TGTGCCAGCAGTCCCTTAGACAGAAGAAGCACAGATACGCAGTATTTT. Encoded protein: CASSPLDRRSTDTQYF.

The chain couples TRBV27 to TRBJ2-5; 10 bases fit TRBD2. Trimming took 6 bases from V and 5 from J; bases not matched to a gene: 9. CDR3 length: 15 residues. The germline V gene encodes CDR1 MNHEY and CDR2 SMNVEV (reference sequence). The CDR3: CASRGLASSGETQYF. The CDR3 coding sequence is TGTGCCAGCAGGGGACTAGCGAGTTCCGGCGAGACCCAGTACTTC.

The rearrangement uses TRBV7-6 and TRBJ2-2; D may correspond to TRBD1 or TRBD2 (5 bases each). The V and J ends lost 2 bases and 0 bases respectively, with 10 bases between them. Germline V lookup: CDR1 SGHVS, CDR2 FNYEAQ. The CDR3 sequence is 16 residues long. Here the CDR3 DNA reads TGTGCCAGCAGCTTACTGGGGCGGGCGAACACCGGGGAGCTGTTTTTT. It yields the protein CASSLLGRANTGELFF.

Ten or more counts support this clonotype. This chain uses TRBV24-1 with TRBJ2-1, with 10 bases fitting TRBD1. CDR1 is KGHDR and CDR2 is SFDVKD in the germline V gene. V shed 4 bases, J shed 0 bases, and the junction held 2 bases outside the gene matches. The CDR3 length is 16 residues. The CDR3 sequence: CATSDRDRGSYNEQFF. In DNA form, the CDR3 reads TGTGCCACCAGTGACCGGGACAGGGGCTCCTACAATGAGCAGTTCTTC.

The table lists this clonotype with many counts. The chain is built from TRBV7-2 and TRBJ2-1; D possibly matches TRBD1 or TRBD2 (5 bases each). In germline, CDR1 is SGHTA, CDR2 FQGNSA. Trimming removed 0 bases from V and 3 bases from J, with 9 bases in between. The CDR3 is 15 amino acids. The CDR3 nucleotides read TGTGCCAGCAGCTTAGCGGGGGAGAACTACAATGAGCAGTTCTTC. It yields the protein CASSLAGENYNEQFF.

This clonotype was observed at least ten times. The chain combines TRBV18 with TRBJ2-2; D could derive from TRBD1 or TRBD2 (5 bases each). The CDR3 spans 16 residues. With 7 bases removed from V and 0 bases from J, the gap between germline ends came to 15 bases. Germline values: CDR1 KGHSH, CDR2 LQKENI. In DNA, the CDR3 is TGTGCCAGCTTGTTACTGGGACGGTCGAACACCGGGGAGCTGTTTTTT. The encoded protein is CASLLLGRSNTGELFF. The whole variable domain, filled in from reference TRBV18 and TRBJ2-2, reads NAGVMQNPRHLVRRRGQEARLRCSPMKGHSHVYWYRQLPEEGLKFMVYLQKENIIDESGMPKERFSAEFPKEGPSILRIQQVVRGDSAAYFCASLLLGRSNTGELFFGEGSRLTVL.

This clonotype was observed at least ten times. V and J are TRBV29-1 and TRBJ1-1; D not resolved. The CDR3 is made up of 13 amino acids. The V gene lost 6 bases and the J gene lost 4 bases, with 15 bases spanning the gap. Germline lookup yields CDR1 SQVTM and CDR2 ANQGSEA. The CDR3: CSVRTGLVTEAFF. Here the CDR3 DNA reads TGCAGCGTCCGGACGGGTTTAGTCACTGAAGCTTTCTTT. The full variable domain, with the rest looked up from reference TRBV29-1 and TRBJ1-1, is SAVISQKPSRDICQRGTSLTIQCQVDSQVTMMFWYRQQPGQSLTLIATANQGSEATYESGFVIDKFPISRPNLTFSTLTVSNMSPEDSSIYLCSVRTGLVTEAFFGQGTRLTVV.

The chain is built from TRBV4-3 and TRBJ1-1; D is unclear. V lost 4 bases, J lost 0 bases, and 9 bases lay in between. This CDR3 comprises 14 residues. Germline CDR1 LGHNA, CDR2 YSLEER. The CDR3 protein is CASSPDGVNTEAFF. The CDR3 DNA sequence: TGCGCCAGCAGCCCGGACGGAGTGAACACTGAAGCTTTCTTT.

This clonotype was seen a handful of times. The V and J genes are TRBV20-1 and TRBJ1-1; no reliable D call. The CDR3 consists of 11 residues. Germline V CDR1 and CDR2: DFQATT, SNEGSKA (reference sequence). V was shortened by 4 bases and J by 3 bases, with 6 bases between the two germline ends. CDR3 residues: CSATSHTEAFF. In nucleotides, the CDR3 is TGCAGTGCTACTAGTCACACTGAAGCTTTCTTT.

This clonotype was detected ten times or more. The chain uses TRBV6-2 or TRBV6-3 and TRBJ1-1; D might be TRBD1 (6 bases). This CDR3 is built from 16 residues. Germline V gene data show CDR1 as MNHEY and CDR2 as SVGEGT. The V gene lost 2 bases and the J gene lost 1 base, with 14 bases spanning the gap. The DNA for the CDR3 is TGTGCCAGCAGTTACCCCCTAGGACAGAGGAACACTGAAGCTTTCTTT. It translates to CASSYPLGQRNTEAFF.

This clonotype was observed at least ten times. The rearrangement links TRBV6-5 to TRBJ1-2; D is perhaps TRBD1 (5 bases). Trimming removed 10 bases at V and 0 bases at J, with 15 bases between. The CDR3 consists of 14 residues. Germline V gene lookup returns CDR1 MNHEY and CDR2 SVGAGI. CDR3: CATLTGLTNYGYTF. CDR3 nucleotide sequence: TGTGCCACCCTTACGGGGCTCACTAACTATGGCTACACCTTC.

This clonotype was seen repeatedly, ten times or more. The chain recombines TRBV27 with TRBJ1-5, with D perhaps matching TRBD1 (6 bases). With 4 bases removed from V and 4 bases from J, the gap between germline ends came to 17 bases. CDR1 is MNHEY, CDR2 SMNVEV, per germline (reference sequence). The length of the CDR3 is 16 residues. The CDR3 sequence is CASSWGGGAPNQPQHF. As DNA, the CDR3 is TGTGCCAGCAGTTGGGGCGGGGGGGCCCCTAATCAGCCCCAGCATTTT.

This clonotype was found many times. The CDR3 sequence is CASSLGGRDGTGELFF. CDR3 DNA: TGTGCCAGCAGCTTAGGCGGCAGGGACGGCACCGGGGAGCTGTTTTTT. The chain is built from TRBV7-2 and TRBJ2-2, with D possibly being TRBD1 or TRBD2 (5 bases each). Germline V lookup: CDR1 SGHTA, CDR2 FQGNSA. The CDR3 is 16 residues long. Trimming left V 1 base short and J 4 bases short, with 13 bases between.

The V call is TRBV20-1, the J call TRBJ2-3, with unresolved D. This CDR3 comprises 13 residues. CDR1 is DFQATT and CDR2 is SNEGSKA in the germline V gene (reference sequence). V was shortened by 6 bases and J by 4 bases, with 14 bases between the two germline ends. CDR3: CSAPFDRADTQYF. CDR3 nucleotides: TGCAGTGCCCCTTTCGACCGTGCAGATACGCAGTATTTT.

This clonotype showed up many times. The chain carries TRBV7-2 and TRBJ1-2; 8 nucleotides match TRBD1. The V segment lost 4 bases and the J segment 5 bases; nucleotides outside the gene matches: 9. This CDR3 contains 15 residues. Germline CDR1 SGHTA, CDR2 FQGNSA. CDR3 nucleotides: TGTGCCAGCAGCTACCCGGGACAGGCTCTATATGGCTACACCTTC. Encoded protein: CASSYPGQALYGYTF.

This chain links TRBV20-1 with TRBJ1-2; a possible D gene is TRBD1 (6 bases). The CDR3 covers 13 residues. The V and J ends lost 5 bases and 4 bases respectively, with 14 bases between them. In germline, CDR1 is DFQATT, CDR2 SNEGSKA (reference sequence). The CDR3 is CSAFYQGPYGYTF. For the CDR3, the DNA is TGCAGTGCTTTTTACCAGGGGCCCTATGGCTACACCTTC.

This clonotype was seen many times. V usage is TRBV27 and J usage is TRBJ1-4; the D gene is possibly TRBD1 (5 bases). The CDR3 covers 15 residues. V lost 4 bases to trimming and J lost 0 bases, with 9 bases between them. CDR1 and CDR2 (germline): MNHEY, SMNVEV (reference sequence). As DNA, the CDR3 is TGTGCCAGCAGTTCCCGGGGGGCAACTAATGAAAAACTGTTTTTT. It codes for CASSSRGATNEKLFF. Full variable domain (outside the CDR3, taken from reference TRBV27 and TRBJ1-4): EAQVTQNPRYLITVTGKKLTVTCSQNMNHEYMSWYRQDPGLGLRQIYYSMNVEVTDKGDVPEGYKVSRKEKRNFPLILESPSPNQTSLYFCASSSRGATNEKLFFGSGTQLSVL.

This clonotype turned up a few times. The DNA of the CDR3 is TGCAGCTTAGGGACGGGGATGGGGGTGGAGACCCAGTACTTC. It translates to CSLGTGMGVETQYF. This rearrangement joins TRBV29-1 to TRBJ2-5, with D possibly called TRBD1 or TRBD2 (5 bases each). Germline values: CDR1 SQVTM, CDR2 ANQGSEA. Trimming left V 8 bases short and J 5 bases short, with 21 bases between. The CDR3 covers 14 residues.

In regard to this clonotype: This may be a read error, as it is one base from a much larger clone. The chain employs TRBV20-1 and TRBJ1-5; D ambiguous. This CDR3 has 15 residues. The germline gives CDR1 DFQATT, CDR2 SNEGSKA (reference sequence). CDR3 sequence reads: CSARGGEGYNRPQHF. CDR3 DNA sequence: TGCAGTGCTAGGGGCGGGGAGGGATACAATCGGCCCCAGCATTTT.

J is TRBJ1-1 and V is TRBV29-1, with unresolved D. V gave up 3 bases and J gave up 1 base, with 9 bases separating them. Per the germline V gene, CDR1 is SQVTM and CDR2 is ANQGSEA. The CDR3 spans 13 residues. The CDR3 spells CSVDPVTNTEAFF. The CDR3 DNA reads TGCAGCGTTGACCCCGTGACGAACACTGAAGCTTTCTTT.